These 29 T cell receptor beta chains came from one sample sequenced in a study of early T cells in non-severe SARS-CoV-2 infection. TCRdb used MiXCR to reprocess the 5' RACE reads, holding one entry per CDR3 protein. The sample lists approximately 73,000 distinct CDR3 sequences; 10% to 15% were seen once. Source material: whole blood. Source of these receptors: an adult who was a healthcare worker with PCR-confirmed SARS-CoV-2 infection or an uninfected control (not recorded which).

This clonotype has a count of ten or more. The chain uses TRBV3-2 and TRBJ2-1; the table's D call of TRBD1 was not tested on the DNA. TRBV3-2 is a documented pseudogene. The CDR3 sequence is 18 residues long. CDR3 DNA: TGTGCCAGCAGCCAAGTTTCCCCGGAGGCGCTAAACGGGAATGAGCAGTTCTTC. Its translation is CASSQVSPEALNGNEQFF.

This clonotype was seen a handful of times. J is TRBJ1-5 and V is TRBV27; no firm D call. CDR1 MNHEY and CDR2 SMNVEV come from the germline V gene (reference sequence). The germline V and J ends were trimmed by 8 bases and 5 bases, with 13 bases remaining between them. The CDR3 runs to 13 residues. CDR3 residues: CASPFDEYQPQHF. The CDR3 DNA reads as TGTGCCAGCCCCTTCGACGAATATCAGCCCCAGCATTTT.

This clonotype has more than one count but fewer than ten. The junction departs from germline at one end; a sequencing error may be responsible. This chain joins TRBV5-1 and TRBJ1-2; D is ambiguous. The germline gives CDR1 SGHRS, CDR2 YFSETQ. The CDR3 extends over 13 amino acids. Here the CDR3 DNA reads TGCGCCAGCCGCTTGGACGTTAACTATGGCTACACCTTC. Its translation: CASRLDVNYGYTF.

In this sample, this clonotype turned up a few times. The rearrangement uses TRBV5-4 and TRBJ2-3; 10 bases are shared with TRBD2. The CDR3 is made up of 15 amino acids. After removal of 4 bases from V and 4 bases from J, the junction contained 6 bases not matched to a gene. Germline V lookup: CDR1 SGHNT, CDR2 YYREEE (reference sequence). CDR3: CASSPSGRIADTQYF. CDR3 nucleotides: TGTGCCAGCAGCCCTAGCGGGAGAATTGCAGATACGCAGTATTTT.

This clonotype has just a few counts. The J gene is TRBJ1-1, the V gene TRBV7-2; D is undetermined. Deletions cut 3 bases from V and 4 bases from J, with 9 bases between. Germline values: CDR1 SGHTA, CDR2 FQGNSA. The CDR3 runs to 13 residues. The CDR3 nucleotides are TGTGCCAGCAGCTTTAATCCAGGCACTGAAGCTTTCTTT. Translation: CASSFNPGTEAFF.

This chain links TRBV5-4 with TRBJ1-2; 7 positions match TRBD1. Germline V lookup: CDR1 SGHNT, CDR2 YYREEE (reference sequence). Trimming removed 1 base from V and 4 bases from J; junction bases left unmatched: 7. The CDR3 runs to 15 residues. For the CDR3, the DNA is TGTGCCAGCAGCTTGTTACAGGGGTATAGCTATGGCTACACCTTC. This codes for CASSLLQGYSYGYTF. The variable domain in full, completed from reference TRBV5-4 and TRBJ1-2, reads ETGVTQSPTHLIKTRGQQVTLRCSSQSGHNTVSWYQQALGQGPQFIFQYYREEENGRGNFPPRFSGLQFPNYSSELNVNALELDDSALYLCASSLLQGYSYGYTFGSGTRLTVV.

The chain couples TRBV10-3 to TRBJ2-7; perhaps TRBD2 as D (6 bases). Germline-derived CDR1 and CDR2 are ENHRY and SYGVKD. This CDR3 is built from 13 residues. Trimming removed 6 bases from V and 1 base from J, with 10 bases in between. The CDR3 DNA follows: TGTGCCATCAGCAGTAGCGGTTCCTACGAGCAGTACTTC. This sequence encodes CAISSSGSYEQYF.

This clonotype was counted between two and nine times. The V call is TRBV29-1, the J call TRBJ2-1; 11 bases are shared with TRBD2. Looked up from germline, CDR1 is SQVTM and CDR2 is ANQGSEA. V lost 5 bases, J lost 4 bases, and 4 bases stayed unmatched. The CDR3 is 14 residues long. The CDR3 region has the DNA TGCAGCGTTAAGGGGACTAGCGGATACAATGAGCAGTTCTTC. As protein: CSVKGTSGYNEQFF.

DNA for the CDR3: TGCGCCAGCAGCTGGGACCCCGGATCCTCCTACGAGCAGTACTTC. Its protein is CASSWDPGSSYEQYF. The chain is built from TRBV5-1 and TRBJ2-7; D could derive from TRBD1 or TRBD2 (5 bases each). CDR3 length: 15 residues. CDR1 and CDR2 from the germline V gene are SGHRS and YFSETQ. V dropped 3 bases and J dropped 0 bases, with 13 bases sitting between them.

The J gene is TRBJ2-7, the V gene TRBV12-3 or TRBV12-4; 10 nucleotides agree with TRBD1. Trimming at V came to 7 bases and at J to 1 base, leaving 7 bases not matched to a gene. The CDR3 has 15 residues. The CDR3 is CASTWTGGRSYEQYF. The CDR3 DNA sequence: TGTGCCAGCACCTGGACAGGGGGAAGATCCTACGAGCAGTACTTC.

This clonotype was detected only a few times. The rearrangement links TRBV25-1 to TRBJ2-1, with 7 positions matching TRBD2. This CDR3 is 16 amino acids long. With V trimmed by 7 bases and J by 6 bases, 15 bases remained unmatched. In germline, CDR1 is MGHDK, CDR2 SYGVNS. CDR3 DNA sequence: TGTGCCAGCATCCCCAGGCAGCGGGGAAAACCCAATGAGCAGTTCTTC. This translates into CASIPRQRGKPNEQFF.

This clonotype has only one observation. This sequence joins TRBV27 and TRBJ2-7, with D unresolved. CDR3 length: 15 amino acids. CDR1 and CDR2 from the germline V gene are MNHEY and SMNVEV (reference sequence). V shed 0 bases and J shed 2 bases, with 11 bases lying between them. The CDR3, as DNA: TGTGCCAGCAGTTTATCTTCCACCCCCACCTACGAGCAGTACTTC. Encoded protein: CASSLSSTPTYEQYF.

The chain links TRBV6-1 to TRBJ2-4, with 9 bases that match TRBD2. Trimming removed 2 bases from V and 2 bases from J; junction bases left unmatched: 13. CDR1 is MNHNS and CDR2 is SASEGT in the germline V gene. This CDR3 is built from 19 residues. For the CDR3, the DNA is TGTGCCAGCAGTGAACAGGGGTGGCTAGCGGGATCGACCAAAAACATTCAGTACTTC. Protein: CASSEQGWLAGSTKNIQYF.

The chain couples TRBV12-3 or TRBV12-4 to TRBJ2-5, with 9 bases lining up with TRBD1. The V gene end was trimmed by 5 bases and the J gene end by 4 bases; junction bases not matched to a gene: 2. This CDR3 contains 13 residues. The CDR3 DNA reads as TGTGCCAGCAGTGGGACAGGGTTAGAGACCCAGTACTTC. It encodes CASSGTGLETQYF.

In nucleotides, the CDR3 is TGTGCCAGCAGTTCCGCCGGTGATCCTAACTATGGCTACACCTTC. Protein sequence: CASSSAGDPNYGYTF. This sequence joins TRBV27 and TRBJ1-2; no firm D call. The V gene's germline CDR1 is MNHEY and CDR2 SMNVEV (reference sequence). The germline V and J ends were trimmed by 4 bases and 0 bases, with 12 bases remaining between them. The CDR3 loop spans 15 amino acids.

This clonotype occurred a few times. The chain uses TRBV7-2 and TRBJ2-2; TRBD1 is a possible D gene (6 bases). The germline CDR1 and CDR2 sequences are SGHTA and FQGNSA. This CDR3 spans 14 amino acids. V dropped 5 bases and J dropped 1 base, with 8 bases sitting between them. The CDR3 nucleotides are TGTGCCAGCAGCGTGACAGGGAACACCGGGGAGCTGTTTTTT. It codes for CASSVTGNTGELFF. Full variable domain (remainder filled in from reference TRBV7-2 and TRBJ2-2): GAGVSQSPSNKVTEKGKDVELRCDPISGHTALYWYRQSLGQGLEFLIYFQGNSAPDKSGLPSDRFSAERTGGSVSTLTIQRTQQEDSAVYLCASSVTGNTGELFFGEGSRLTVL.

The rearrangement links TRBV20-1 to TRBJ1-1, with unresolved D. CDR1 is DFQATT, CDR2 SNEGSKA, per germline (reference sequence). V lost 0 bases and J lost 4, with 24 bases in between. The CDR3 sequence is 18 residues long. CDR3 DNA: TGCAGTGCTAGAGATCTAGACGCGAACAGTGGGTCTAGCACTGAAGCTTTCTTT. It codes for CSARDLDANSGSSTEAFF.

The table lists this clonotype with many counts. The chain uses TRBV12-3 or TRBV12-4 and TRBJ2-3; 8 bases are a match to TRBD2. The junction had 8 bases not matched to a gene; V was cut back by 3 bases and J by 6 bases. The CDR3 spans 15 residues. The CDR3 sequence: CASSLQAGGGDTQYF. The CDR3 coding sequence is TGTGCCAGCAGTTTGCAGGCGGGAGGTGGGGATACGCAGTATTTT.

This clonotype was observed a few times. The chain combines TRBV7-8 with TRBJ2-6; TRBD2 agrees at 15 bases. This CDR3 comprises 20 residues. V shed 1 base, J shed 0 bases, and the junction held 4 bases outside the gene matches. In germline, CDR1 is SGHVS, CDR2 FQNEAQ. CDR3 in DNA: TGTGCCAGCAGCTTAGAAGGACTAGCGGGAGGGGCCTCTGGGGCCAACGTCCTGACTTTC. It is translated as CASSLEGLAGGASGANVLTF.

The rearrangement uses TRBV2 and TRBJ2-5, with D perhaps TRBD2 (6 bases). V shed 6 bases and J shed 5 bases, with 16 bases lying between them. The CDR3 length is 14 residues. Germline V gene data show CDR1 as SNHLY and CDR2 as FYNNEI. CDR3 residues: CASRLAKPLETQYF. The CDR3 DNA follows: TGTGCCAGCAGACTAGCCAAACCCTTGGAGACCCAGTACTTC.

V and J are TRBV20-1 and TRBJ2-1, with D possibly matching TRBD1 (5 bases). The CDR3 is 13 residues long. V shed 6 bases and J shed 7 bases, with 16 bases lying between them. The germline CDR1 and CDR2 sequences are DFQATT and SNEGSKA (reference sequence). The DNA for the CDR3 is TGCAGTGCCCGCGCACAGGTGATTAATGAGCAGTTCTTC. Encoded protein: CSARAQVINEQFF.

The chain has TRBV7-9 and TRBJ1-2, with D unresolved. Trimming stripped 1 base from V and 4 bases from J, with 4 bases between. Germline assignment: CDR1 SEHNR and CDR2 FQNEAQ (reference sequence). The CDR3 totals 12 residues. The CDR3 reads CASSLDSYGYTF. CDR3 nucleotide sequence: TGTGCCAGCAGCTTAGATAGCTATGGCTACACCTTC.

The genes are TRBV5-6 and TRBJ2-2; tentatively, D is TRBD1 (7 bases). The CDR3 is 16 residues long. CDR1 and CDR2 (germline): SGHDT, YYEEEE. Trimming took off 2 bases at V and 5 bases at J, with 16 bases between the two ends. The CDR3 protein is CASSFAPGGRTGELFF. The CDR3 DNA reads TGTGCCAGCAGCTTCGCACCAGGGGGGCGAACCGGGGAGCTGTTTTTT.

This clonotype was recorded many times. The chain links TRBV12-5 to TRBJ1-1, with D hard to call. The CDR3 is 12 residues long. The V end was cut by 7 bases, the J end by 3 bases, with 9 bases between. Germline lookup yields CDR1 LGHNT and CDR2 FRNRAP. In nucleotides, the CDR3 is TGTGCTAGTGTCCTCCGGGACACTGAAGCTTTCTTT. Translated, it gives CASVLRDTEAFF.

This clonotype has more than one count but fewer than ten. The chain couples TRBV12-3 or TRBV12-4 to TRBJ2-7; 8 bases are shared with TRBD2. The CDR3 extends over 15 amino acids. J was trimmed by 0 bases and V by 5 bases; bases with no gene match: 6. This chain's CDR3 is CASSRLAGTSYEQYF. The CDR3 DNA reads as TGTGCCAGCAGTCGCTTAGCGGGAACCTCCTACGAGCAGTACTTC.

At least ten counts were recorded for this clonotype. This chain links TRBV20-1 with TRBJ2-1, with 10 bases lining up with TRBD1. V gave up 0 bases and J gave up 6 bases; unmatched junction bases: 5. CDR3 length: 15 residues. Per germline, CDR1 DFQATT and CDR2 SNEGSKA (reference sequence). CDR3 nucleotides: TGCAGTGCTAGAGAACCGGGACAGGGGTTCAATGAGCAGTTCTTC. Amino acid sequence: CSAREPGQGFNEQFF.

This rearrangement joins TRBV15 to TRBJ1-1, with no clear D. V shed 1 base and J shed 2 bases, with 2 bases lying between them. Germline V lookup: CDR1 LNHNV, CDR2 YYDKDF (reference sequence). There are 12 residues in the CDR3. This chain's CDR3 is CATSRGNTEAFF. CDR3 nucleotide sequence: TGTGCCACCAGCAGAGGCAACACTGAAGCTTTCTTT.

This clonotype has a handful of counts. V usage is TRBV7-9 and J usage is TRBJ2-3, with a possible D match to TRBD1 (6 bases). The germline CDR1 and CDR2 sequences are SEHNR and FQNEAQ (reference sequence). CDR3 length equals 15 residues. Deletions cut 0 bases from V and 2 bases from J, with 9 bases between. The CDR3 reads CASSLAGTPTDTQYF. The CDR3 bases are TGTGCCAGCAGCTTAGCTGGGACACCCACAGATACGCAGTATTTT.

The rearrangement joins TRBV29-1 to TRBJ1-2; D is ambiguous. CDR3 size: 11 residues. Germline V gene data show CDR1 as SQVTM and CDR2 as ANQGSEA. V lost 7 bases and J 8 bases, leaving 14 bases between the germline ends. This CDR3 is CSAGQEVGYTF. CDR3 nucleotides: TGCAGCGCCGGTCAGGAAGTCGGCTACACCTTC.